Presented here are 6 T cell receptor beta chains from one specimen sequenced in a study of CD8 T cells in Susac syndrome. Random hexamers served to reverse transcribe roughly 0.45 to 1 ug RNA. Each CDR3 protein is one row after TCRdb ran MiXCR on the immunoSEQ multiplex PCR reads. There are approximately 170,000 distinct CDR3 sequences in the sample; roughly 94% occur only once, and roughly 0.1% lies in the top ten. Specimen: CD4+ T cells from PBMCs. These receptors all come from a human donor with multiple sclerosis.

The chain links TRBV6-1 to TRBJ1-2; TRBD1 is a possible D gene (6 bases). V lost 6 bases and J lost 2, with 16 bases in between. Germline CDR1 reads MNHNS; CDR2 reads SASEGT. The CDR3 has 15 amino acids. CDR3 coding DNA: TGTGCCAGCAGAGAGGTCAGGGGCGGAAACTATGGCTACACCTTC. Residues: CASREVRGGNYGYTF.

This clonotype was seen only a few times. V is TRBV5-1 and J is TRBJ2-7; a possible D gene is TRBD2 (6 bases). CDR3 length: 14 residues. V lost 3 bases and J 4 bases, leaving 14 bases between the germline ends. Germline values: CDR1 SGHRS, CDR2 YFSETQ. Written as DNA, the CDR3 is TGCGCCAGCAGCTCCTCACTTGGAGGGTACGAGCAGTACTTC. It codes for CASSSSLGGYEQYF.

This rearrangement joins TRBV7-2 to TRBJ2-4; TRBD2 aligns across 10 bases. The CDR3 runs to 15 residues. The germline gives CDR1 SGHTA, CDR2 FQGNSA. The junction had 4 bases not matched to a gene; V was cut back by 5 bases and J by 3 bases. This CDR3 reads CASSELAGRKNIQYF. The CDR3 DNA is TGTGCCAGCAGCGAACTAGCGGGACGCAAAAACATTCAGTACTTC. Supplemented by reference TRBV7-2 and TRBJ2-4, the full variable domain reads GAGVSQSPSNKVTEKGKDVELRCDPISGHTALYWYRQSLGQGLEFLIYFQGNSAPDKSGLPSDRFSAERTGGSVSTLTIQRTQQEDSAVYLCASSELAGRKNIQYFGAGTRLSVL.

J is TRBJ2-3 and V is TRBV4-1, with D unclear. The CDR3 sequence is 13 residues long. Germline V gene sequence: CDR1 MGHRA, CDR2 YSYEKL. The V and J ends lost 1 base and 10 bases respectively, with 12 bases between them. This CDR3 is CASSQVPPDPQYF. CDR3 nucleotides: TGCGCCAGCAGCCAAGTCCCCCCTGACCCGCAGTATTTT.

The chain combines TRBV11-2 with TRBJ2-1; 7 bases align to TRBD2. V was pared by 2 bases and J by 6 bases, with 7 bases of the junction left unmatched. The CDR3 runs to 15 residues. The V gene's germline CDR1 is SGHAT and CDR2 FQNNGV. CDR3 DNA sequence: TGTGCCAGCAGCTTAAGAAGCGGGGTCTTCAATGAGCAGTTCTTC. This translates into CASSLRSGVFNEQFF.

The chain couples TRBV3-1 to TRBJ2-7; tentative D call: TRBD2 (6 bases). The germline V gene has CDR1 LGHDT and CDR2 YNNKEL (reference sequence). Trimming took 1 base from V and 2 from J, leaving 12 bases between them. CDR3 length: 15 residues. The CDR3 loop reads CASSQGAGTTYEQYF. In DNA, the CDR3 is TGTGCCAGCAGCCAAGGGGCGGGAACAACCTACGAGCAGTACTTC.